This is a list of T cell receptor beta chains from one sample in a study of blood T cell repertoires in COVID-19. Some clones are missing from TCRdb's copy, which holds only in-frame ones; the method was immunoSEQ multiplex PCR. The data contain about 390,000 clones, more than 75% of them singletons. Material for sequencing was peripheral blood. The receptors come from a woman in her fifties or sixties with COVID-19, enrolled during active disease. Both conserved end residues are part of each CDR3. The order of the fields is J gene, V gene, CDR3 protein.

j_gene: TRBJ1-2
v_gene: TRBV3-1/TRBV3-2
CDR3aa: CASSRTDYGYTF

j_gene: TRBJ2-6
v_gene: TRBV30
CDR3aa: CAWLGVGGANVLTF

j_gene: TRBJ2-5
v_gene: TRBV7-2
CDR3aa: CASSLLRGGAEETQYF

j_gene: TRBJ2-7
v_gene: TRBV6-5
CDR3aa: CASSYHIRGIYEQYF

j_gene: TRBJ1-1
v_gene: TRBV6-6
CDR3aa: CASSSPREAGEAFF

j_gene: TRBJ1-1
v_gene: TRBV5-1
CDR3aa: CASSSTGPNTEAFF

j_gene: TRBJ1-2
v_gene: TRBV2
CDR3aa: CASTQGLYGYTF

j_gene: TRBJ1-1
v_gene: TRBV2
CDR3aa: CASSAFQGLEAFF

j_gene: TRBJ2-1
v_gene: TRBV6-6
CDR3aa: CASSLLAGGGNEQFF

j_gene: TRBJ2-1
v_gene: TRBV5-6
CDR3aa: CASSLGAGAEFF

j_gene: TRBJ1-1
v_gene: TRBV29-1
CDR3aa: CSVAPQGTNTEAFF

j_gene: TRBJ2-5
v_gene: TRBV5-4
CDR3aa: CASSYTGGAETQYF

j_gene: TRBJ2-2
v_gene: TRBV27
CDR3aa: CASSLVGLAFGELFF

j_gene: TRBJ2-3
v_gene: TRBV18
CDR3aa: CASSPEDTQYF

j_gene: TRBJ2-7
v_gene: TRBV5-1
CDR3aa: CASSLRVGGGAYEQYF

j_gene: TRBJ1-1
v_gene: TRBV23-1
CDR3aa: CASQEGRANTEAFF

j_gene: TRBJ1-1
v_gene: TRBV27
CDR3aa: CASTRTRKNTEAFF

j_gene: TRBJ2-2
v_gene: TRBV2
CDR3aa: CASYFGDTLSGELFF

j_gene: TRBJ1-1
v_gene: TRBV30
CDR3aa: CAWTPQRTANTEAFF

j_gene: TRBJ1-6
v_gene: TRBV6-5
CDR3aa: CAAATYNSPLHF

j_gene: TRBJ2-7
v_gene: TRBV5-1
CDR3aa: CASSLGPPGQGLYEQYF

j_gene: TRBJ2-5
v_gene: TRBV5-1
CDR3aa: CASSRTSDLQETQYF

j_gene: TRBJ2-5
v_gene: TRBV18
CDR3aa: CASSEQGARETQYF

j_gene: TRBJ1-2
v_gene: TRBV5-5
CDR3aa: CASSLEGAALYGYTF

j_gene: TRBJ2-5
v_gene: TRBV6-5
CDR3aa: CASSPLETQYF

j_gene: TRBJ1-2
v_gene: TRBV15
CDR3aa: CATSSRGYGYTF

j_gene: TRBJ1-5
v_gene: TRBV19
CDR3aa: CASSIPQGASNQPQHF

j_gene: TRBJ1-5
v_gene: TRBV28
CDR3aa: CASSLDRGRGSNQPQHF

j_gene: TRBJ1-2
v_gene: TRBV19
CDR3aa: CASSIPDRYYGYTF

j_gene: TRBJ2-1
v_gene: TRBV10-1
CDR3aa: CASSESGLAPYNEQFF

j_gene: TRBJ1-1
v_gene: TRBV3-1/TRBV3-2
CDR3aa: CASSRIGQGTEAFF